The entry that follows covers one T cell receptor beta chain sequence. This sample is part of a study of blood T cell repertoires in COVID-19. Germline V gene lookup returns CDR1 SGHAT and CDR2 FQNNGV. Trimming stripped 4 bases from V and 4 bases from J, with 15 bases between. The CDR3 has 15 residues. Produced via immunoSEQ multiplex PCR; TCRdb's table is partial and in-frame only. This table has tens of thousands of clones, approximately 89% appearing once. The chain combines TRBV11-2 with TRBJ2-3; the D gene is possibly TRBD2 (5 bases). The receptor's source is a woman aged 55 to 70 with active COVID-19. The sequencing input was peripheral blood. The CDR3 DNA follows: TGTGCCAGCAGCTCCCCCGAGGAGGTACCAGATACGCAGTATTTT. Its translation is CASSSPEEVPDTQYF.